This T cell receptor (beta chain) was identified during a study of Graves' ophthalmopathy and Graves' hyperthyroidism. General study results and limits: Blood repertoires reportedly contained most expanded thyroid clonotypes above 0.001 frequency. A 13-signature model separated ophthalmopathy from stable hyperthyroidism, 87.88% sensitivity, 81.08% specificity.

This clonotype has ten or more counts. Its antigen is undetermined. One end of the junction varies from germline; a read error may be responsible. Amplification of the TCR beta CDR3 regions used RNA transcripts (as template). HTBI primers primed a first-round RT-PCR, and a second-round multiplex PCR followed. TCRdb re-analysed the multiplex PCR reads in MiXCR, keeping a single row per CDR3 protein. The profile shows about 640,000 distinct CDR3 sequences, over 40% of them singletons. Specimen: peripheral blood. This TCR was sampled from an adult man with Graves' ophthalmopathy.

The CDR3 bases are TGTGCCAGCAGTGAACTGGCCCCTAACTATGGCTACACCTTC. Amino acids: CASSELAPNYGYTF. The gene calls are TRBV10-3 and TRBJ1-2; D not certain. This CDR3 is built from 14 residues. CDR1 and CDR2 from the germline V gene are ENHRY and SYGVKD.